The 12 T cell receptor beta chains below were found in one sample sequenced in a study of OX40 agonist ivuxolimab in advanced cancers. Method: immunoSEQ multiplex PCR; TCRdb's copy keeps in-frame clones and lacks some. This table holds fewer than 60,000 clones, 80% to 95% found once. Specimen: CD4+ or CD8+ T cells sorted from blood, collected in a trial of the OX40 agonist ivuxolimab. These receptors came from an adult with an advanced solid tumor such as melanoma, head and neck, liver or kidney cancer.

CDR3 coding DNA: TGCGCCAGCAGCCTCAGACAGGGCGCCACTGAAGCTTTCTTT. Residues: CASSLRQGATEAFF. This chain links TRBV5-1 with TRBJ1-1; 7 nucleotides agree with TRBD1. CDR1 and CDR2 (germline): SGHRS, YFSETQ. V was pared by 4 bases and J by 4 bases, with 7 bases of the junction left unmatched. The length of the CDR3 is 14 residues.

This rearrangement joins TRBV6-6 to TRBJ2-4; the D is unclear. Between the trimmed V and J ends, which lost 0 bases and 9 bases, there was a span of 3 bases. Germline V CDR1 and CDR2: MNHNY, SVGAGI (reference sequence). The CDR3 contains 11 residues. The CDR3 spells CASSYSSIQYF. CDR3 coding DNA: TGTGCCAGCAGTTACTCTTCCATTCAGTACTTC.

The V call is TRBV7-8, the J call TRBJ2-5, with unresolved D. Germline lookup yields CDR1 SGHVS and CDR2 FQNEAQ. The CDR3 runs 13 residues. The ends were cut back, 5 bases at V and 5 bases at J, with 12 bases in the middle. CDR3 DNA: TGTGCCAGCAGCGGGATTACCCGGGAGACCCAGTACTTC. Encoded protein: CASSGITRETQYF.

V gene TRBV29-1 combines with J gene TRBJ2-7; 11 positions match TRBD1. Per the germline V gene, CDR1 is SQVTM and CDR2 is ANQGSEA. This CDR3 spans 12 amino acids. The junction had 4 bases not matched to a gene; V was cut back by 6 bases and J by 6 bases. In DNA, the CDR3 is TGCAGCGTCTGGACAGGGGGCAGCGAGCAGTACTTC. The encoded protein is CSVWTGGSEQYF.

The chain is built from TRBV5-6 and TRBJ2-3; D gene ambiguous. Germline CDR1 is SGHDT and CDR2 is YYEEEE. The CDR3 covers 12 residues. The V and J ends lost 1 base and 8 bases respectively, with 8 bases between them. CDR3 bases: TGTGCCAGCAGCTTGCAAACAAGTACGCAGTATTTT. Residues: CASSLQTSTQYF.

The chain employs TRBV7-9 and TRBJ1-4; 7 bases line up with TRBD1. CDR1 and CDR2 from the germline V gene are SEHNR and FQNEAQ (reference sequence). J was trimmed by 9 bases and V by 1 base; bases with no gene match: 20. This CDR3 has 19 residues. The CDR3 sequence: CASSLVGQVWSREIQKLFF. CDR3 sequence (DNA): TGTGCCAGCAGCTTAGTTGGACAGGTCTGGAGTAGGGAGATCCAAAAACTGTTTTTT.

The rearrangement joins TRBV4-1 to TRBJ1-2, with 9 bases aligning to TRBD1. The V segment lost 1 base and the J segment 4 bases; nucleotides outside the gene matches: 4. This CDR3 has 15 amino acids. CDR1 and CDR2 from the germline V gene are MGHRA and YSYEKL. CDR3: CASSQVTGGTYGYTF. CDR3 bases: TGCGCCAGCAGCCAAGTAACAGGGGGCACCTATGGCTACACCTTC.

This chain links TRBV28 with TRBJ2-3; either TRBD1 or TRBD2 may supply D (6 bases each). V was pared by 4 bases and J by 0 bases, with 11 bases between. Germline CDR1 MDHEN, CDR2 SYDVKM. This CDR3 region has 15 residues. CDR3 protein: CASSSGGWSTDTQYF. CDR3 bases: TGTGCCAGCAGTTCCGGGGGCTGGAGCACAGATACGCAGTATTTT.

This chain links TRBV6-6 with TRBJ2-5; D perhaps matches TRBD2 (5 bases). CDR1 and CDR2 (germline): MNHNY, SVGAGI (reference sequence). Trimming shortened V by 6 bases and J by 5 bases, and 22 bases separated the two germline ends. The CDR3 loop spans 16 amino acids. The CDR3 DNA is TGTGCCAGCAGGAATTCTCCCGGGAACCTAGGGGAGACCCAGTACTTC. It yields the protein CASRNSPGNLGETQYF.

CDR3 region: CASSQRAYAGLTGELFF. The CDR3 coding sequence is TGTGCCAGCAGCCAAAGGGCGTACGCGGGACTCACCGGGGAGCTGTTTTTT. This sequence joins TRBV4-2 and TRBJ2-2; TRBD2 might be the D (6 bases). This CDR3 has 17 amino acids. Germline CDR1 LGHNA, CDR2 YNFKEQ. Trimming removed 2 bases from V and 4 bases from J, with 17 bases in between.

This chain connects TRBV29-1 to TRBJ2-5; D might be TRBD2 (5 bases). The CDR3 runs 16 residues. V was trimmed by 0 bases and J by 3 bases, leaving 17 bases between them. The V gene's germline CDR1 is SQVTM and CDR2 ANQGSEA. Here the CDR3 reads CSVEEGKRPGEETQYF. In nucleotides, the CDR3 is TGCAGCGTTGAAGAAGGAAAGCGCCCCGGGGAAGAGACCCAGTACTTC.

This chain uses TRBV12-5 with TRBJ1-3; 8 positions agree with TRBD1. There are 15 residues in the CDR3. Germline CDR1 LGHNT, CDR2 FRNRAP. Trimming at V came to 0 bases and at J to 4 bases, leaving 2 bases not matched to a gene. The CDR3 nucleotides read TGTGCTAGTGGTTTGGTGACAGGGGAGGGAAACACCATATATTTT. As protein: CASGLVTGEGNTIYF.